The text below deals with one T cell receptor (beta chain). The sample belongs to a study of blood T cell repertoires in COVID-19. Overall study context: Spain, Italy and the United States supplied samples that represented acute and convalescent COVID-19. Sources were T cells, B-cell-depleted T cells, or PBMCs; the material itself was cDNA or gDNA.

Clones were read by immunoSEQ multiplex PCR, and TCRdb kept only the in-frame ones, dropping some. Of fewer than 250,000 clones listed, 75% to 90% are singletons. Germline-derived CDR1 and CDR2 are LGHNA and YNFKEQ. V dropped 1 base and J dropped 1; count of bases not matched to a gene: 4. The CDR3 loop spans 17 amino acids. The chain is built from TRBV4-2 and TRBJ2-5; 12 bases are shared with TRBD1. The specimen was peripheral blood. This clonotype originated in a woman in her thirties or forties with acute or convalescent COVID-19. CDR3 protein: CASSQGAGQGAQETQYF. DNA for the CDR3: TGTGCCAGCAGCCAAGGGGCGGGACAGGGGGCCCAAGAGACCCAGTACTTC.